This T cell receptor (beta chain) was sequenced in a study of T cell responses to AZD1222 COVID-19 vaccine. Study results and caveats: Most donors were white British and more were female, and clonal diversity was possibly underestimated. Once two AZD1222 doses were given, Spike-specific TCR breadth and depth went up. Spike as a whole was targeted by vaccine-associated CD4 TCRs, dominant at 160-218 and 743-854. Unmutated regions of variants are reportedly targeted by nearly half of spike-specific TCRs.

The V end lost 5 bases, the J end lost 9 bases, and 8 bases lay between the germline ends. The CDR3 sequence is 11 residues long. Germline CDR1 is SNHLY and CDR2 is FYNNEI. Profiling relied on immunoSEQ multiplex PCR, and the TCRdb table lists in-frame clones only, not all of them. The data contain fewer than 85,000 clones, 87% of them singletons. This clone came up a few times. Antigen: not known. Sequencing used peripheral blood, obtained 28 days after the second AZD1222 dose. The genes are TRBV2 and TRBJ1-3; D is possibly TRBD1 (5 bases). The TCR sequence derives from an adult who received the AZD1222 COVID-19 vaccine. CDR3 DNA: TGTGCCAGCAGTTATACAGGCACCATATATTTT. Its translation: CASSYTGTIYF. The full variable domain, completed using reference TRBV2 and TRBJ1-3, is EPEVTQTPSHQVTQMGQEVILRCVPISNHLYFYWYRQILGQKVEFLVSFYNNEISEKSEIFDDQFSVERPDGSNFTLKIRSTKLEDSAMYFCASSYTGTIYFGEGSWLTVV.